The rows below give T cell receptor beta chains drawn from one sample of a study of blood T cell repertoires in COVID-19. Profiled with immunoSEQ multiplex PCR; TCRdb holds only in-frame clones, not every one. The sample lists 130,000 to 150,000 clones, 85% seen once, with around 6.2% in the top ten. Sequenced sample: PBMCs or T cells enriched from blood (not recorded which). These receptors originate from a woman between 35 and 50 years old who had recovered from COVID-19. The CDR3 runs from the conserved cysteine through the conserved F or W. The D gene is left open where the match is weak. The size entry is marked missing in some rows and otherwise reads once, few, many or a size class.

>TRBJ1-2|once|TRBV19|TRBD1
CASSIPLGQGDYGYTF
TGTGCCAGTAGTATCCCCCTGGGACAGGGGGACTATGGCTACACCTTC
>TRBJ1-1|-|TRBV11-2|-
CASSHYPGGGRNTEAFF
TGTGCCAGCAGCCACTACCCGGGGGGGGGAAGGAACACTGAAGCTTTCTTT
>TRBJ2-1|-|TRBV6-1|-
CASSEDNSNNEQFF
TGTGCCAGCAGTGAAGATAACTCAAACAATGAGCAGTTCTTC
>TRBJ2-3|-|TRBV4-2|TRBD2
CASSPRDPGTSGGASTDTQYF
TGTGCCAGCAGCCCGAGAGACCCCGGGACTAGCGGGGGGGCAAGCACAGATACGCAGTATTTT
>TRBJ2-5|once|TRBV15|-
CATSRDRGETQYF
TGTGCCACCAGCAGAGATCGCGGGGAGACCCAGTACTTC
>TRBJ1-1|-|TRBV7-8|-
CASSLETYWTEAFF
TGTGCCAGCAGCTTAGAAACCTACTGGACTGAAGCTTTCTTT
>TRBJ2-1|once|TRBV6-5|-
CASGERSSYNEQFF
TGTGCCAGCGGGGAGAGGTCTTCCTACAATGAGCAGTTCTTC
>TRBJ1-3|once|TRBV30|-
CAWNIGNTIYF
TGTGCCTGGAATATCGGAAACACCATATATTTT
>TRBJ2-7|-|TRBV5-6|-
CASSFIDSYEQYF
TGTGCCAGCAGCTTCATTGACTCGTACGAGCAGTACTTC
>TRBJ2-7|many|TRBV7-8|TRBD2
CASSLHLAGDPTTYEQYF
TGTGCCAGCAGCTTACACCTAGCGGGGGACCCAACGACCTACGAGCAGTACTTC
>TRBJ1-3|once|TRBV5-1|TRBD1
CASSSQTGGSGNTIYF
TGCGCCAGCAGCTCCCAAACAGGGGGCTCTGGAAACACCATATATTTT
>TRBJ2-7|-|TRBV4-2|-
CASSPTGYEQYF
TGTGCCAGCAGCCCCACCGGGTACGAGCAGTACTTC
>TRBJ2-1|-|TRBV5-6|TRBD2
CASSLVAGATDNEQFF
TGTGCCAGCAGCTTGGTAGCGGGAGCAACCGACAATGAGCAGTTCTTC
>TRBJ2-1|-|TRBV5-4|-
CASSLRGDNEQFF
TGTGCCAGCAGTTTAAGGGGCGACAATGAGCAGTTCTTC
>TRBJ2-7|-|TRBV4-1|TRBD2
CASSRQRGPPYEQYF
TGCGCCAGCAGCAGGCAGCGGGGGCCTCCCTACGAGCAGTACTTC
>TRBJ1-1|-|TRBV18|-
CASSPNYAGGLMNTEAFF
TGTGCCAGCTCACCCAACTATGCCGGGGGGCTCATGAACACTGAAGCTTTCTTT
>TRBJ2-7|-|TRBV27|-
CASGLGLRRYF
TGTGCCAGCGGGCTTGGACTGCGACGGTACTTC
>TRBJ2-5|-|TRBV3-1/TRBV3-2|-
CASSQDSGGSETQYF
TGTGCCAGCAGCCAAGATAGTGGGGGGAGTGAGACCCAGTACTTC
>TRBJ2-2|few|TRBV9|TRBD2
CASSPLAGDTGELFF
TGTGCCAGCAGCCCACTAGCGGGGGACACCGGGGAGCTGTTTTTT
>TRBJ2-7|-|TRBV3-1/TRBV3-2|TRBD1
CASSPGQGSYEQYF
TGTGCCAGCAGCCCGGGACAGGGTTCCTACGAGCAGTACTTC
>TRBJ1-1|once|TRBV19|-
CASSIGLKLTEAFF
TGTGCCAGTAGTATAGGACTTAAACTCACTGAAGCTTTCTTT
>TRBJ1-1|-|TRBV19|-
CASSVFPVNTEAFF
TGTGCCAGTAGTGTTTTTCCGGTTAACACTGAAGCTTTCTTT
>TRBJ1-2|-|TRBV27|-
CASSGLGGADGYTF
TGTGCCAGCAGTGGCCTAGGGGGGGCGGATGGCTACACCTTC